The next 18 T cell receptor beta chains were all read from a single sample in a study of glioma-infiltrating T cells. Using RNA template, CDR3s of TCR alpha and beta were amplified with iRepertoire arm-PCR. TCRdb reanalysed the multiplex PCR reads using MiXCR and keeps one entry per CDR3 protein. In the table there are tens of thousands of distinct CDR3 sequences, about 40% of which are singletons. Sequencing used glioma tissue, nonneoplastic brain tissue, or PBMCs (not recorded which). The receptors shown here come from a human donor with low-grade glioma or glioblastoma, undergoing nonglioma brain surgery, or in good health (not recorded which).

Points on this clonotype: This sequence may be a read error, since a much larger clone differs from it by one base. The chain employs TRBV6-2 or TRBV6-3 and TRBJ2-7; D is uncertain. The V end was cut by 7 bases, the J end by 4 bases, with 17 bases between. This CDR3 spans 14 amino acids. Germline CDR1 MNHEY, CDR2 SVGEGT. Written as DNA, the CDR3 is TGTGCCAGCAATTCTCGCCTCAGTACATACGAGCAGTACTTC. This codes for CASNSRLSTYEQYF.

Many counts were recorded for this clonotype. The chain has TRBV6-1 and TRBJ2-3, with 10 positions matching TRBD2. The CDR3 is 15 amino acids. In germline, CDR1 is MNHNS, CDR2 SASEGT. J gave up 2 bases and V 7 bases, and 6 bases lay outside the gene matches. The CDR3 is CASTRGTSVTDTQYF. The CDR3 bases are TGTGCCAGCACCCGCGGGACTAGCGTCACAGATACGCAGTATTTT.

There are many counts of this clonotype. The genes are TRBV27 and TRBJ2-2; 10 nucleotides match TRBD2. CDR3 size: 15 residues. The germline V gene encodes CDR1 MNHEY and CDR2 SMNVEV (reference sequence). The J segment lost 5 bases and the V segment lost 3 bases, leaving 3 bases of the junction unmatched. The CDR3 DNA is TGTGCCAGCAGTTTCAAGCGGGGGGGTACCGGGGAGCTGTTTTTT. This codes for CASSFKRGGTGELFF.

The chain recombines TRBV19 with TRBJ1-5; D may be TRBD1 (5 bases). The CDR3 extends over 15 amino acids. V gave up 5 bases and J gave up 5 bases, with 16 bases separating them. Germline lookup yields CDR1 LNHDA and CDR2 SQIVND (reference sequence). In DNA form, the CDR3 reads TGTGCCAGTAGTCAGTCCGGGGGAGGACATCAGCCCCAGCATTTT. Translating it yields CASSQSGGGHQPQHF.

This clonotype came up many times. This chain joins TRBV29-1 and TRBJ2-7; 10 nucleotides align to TRBD1. The CDR3 totals 15 residues. Germline CDR1 is SQVTM and CDR2 is ANQGSEA. V lost 6 bases to trimming and J lost 6 bases; unmatched junction nucleotides: 14. In DNA form, the CDR3 reads TGCAGCGTCGCAAGGGGACAGGGGTTTGTTGGCGAGCAGTACTTC. Translation: CSVARGQGFVGEQYF.

Concerning this clonotype itself: The junction departs from germline at one end; a sequencing error may be responsible. The V call is TRBV3-1, the J call TRBJ2-1, with 11 bases fitting TRBD1. CDR3 length: 16 residues. Germline lookup yields CDR1 LGHDT and CDR2 YNNKEL (reference sequence). The CDR3 reads CASSQDLDRGRHEQLF. The CDR3 DNA follows: TGTGCCAGCAGCCAAGATTTGGACAGGGGGCGTCATGAGCAGTTATTC.

This clonotype was picked up many times. The genes are TRBV7-2 and TRBJ2-1; TRBD2 aligns across 12 bases. The CDR3 is made up of 15 amino acids. The junction had 5 bases not matched to a gene; V was cut back by 5 bases and J by 6 bases. The germline CDR1 and CDR2 sequences are SGHTA and FQGNSA. The CDR3 sequence: CASSPWTSGINEQFF. The CDR3 bases are TGTGCCAGCAGCCCTTGGACTAGCGGGATCAATGAGCAGTTCTTC. Looking up the rest from reference TRBV7-2 and TRBJ2-1 gives the full variable domain: GAGVSQSPSNKVTEKGKDVELRCDPISGHTALYWYRQSLGQGLEFLIYFQGNSAPDKSGLPSDRFSAERTGGSVSTLTIQRTQQEDSAVYLCASSPWTSGINEQFFGPGTRLTVL.

A word on this clonotype: This clone may be a read error of a much larger clone one base away. The V call is TRBV19, the J call TRBJ2-1, with D possibly matching TRBD2 (5 bases). This CDR3 region has 21 residues. Germline lookup yields CDR1 LNHDA and CDR2 SQIVND (reference sequence). CDR3 coding DNA: TGTGCCAGTGGTATCCACCGGATCCCCCCCACTAATAGCGATCATTACAATGAGCAGTTCTTC. The encoded protein is CASGIHRIPPTNSDHYNEQFF.

This clonotype was observed at least ten times. The V call is TRBV6-1, the J call TRBJ2-3; 10 bases map to TRBD2. CDR1 and CDR2 (germline): MNHNS, SASEGT. V shed 7 bases and J 2 bases; nucleotides not matched to a gene: 12. The CDR3 has 17 residues. In DNA, the CDR3 is TGTGCCAGCAAGAAATTAGCGGGGGGACCCACCACAGATACGCAGTATTTT. Its protein product is CASKKLAGGPTTDTQYF.

This chain uses TRBV7-3 with TRBJ1-1; D is possibly TRBD1 (5 bases). Germline V gene data show CDR1 as SGHTA and CDR2 as FQGTGA. This CDR3 has 15 amino acids. The CDR3 is CVRVPSWRGNTEAFF. The CDR3 DNA follows: TGTGTCCGGGTTCCTTCGTGGAGGGGGAACACTGAAGCTTTCTTT.

This clonotype was counted at least ten times. The V and J genes are TRBV12-3 or TRBV12-4 and TRBJ1-1; 10 bases map to TRBD1. The CDR3 covers 14 residues. V was clipped by 6 bases and J by 2 bases; unmatched bases: 3. The CDR3 sequence is CASSWDRGNTEAFF. CDR3 nucleotides: TGTGCCAGCAGCTGGGACAGGGGTAACACTGAAGCTTTCTTT.

This sequence joins TRBV6-2 or TRBV6-3 and TRBJ2-4, with D hard to call. The CDR3 is 15 amino acids. V was clipped by 4 bases and J by 1 base, with 11 bases between them. Germline V lookup: CDR1 MNHEY, CDR2 SVGEGT. CDR3 region: CASSSQEDAKNIQYF. CDR3 DNA: TGTGCCAGCAGTTCCCAAGAGGACGCCAAAAACATTCAGTACTTC.

Concerning this clonotype: This may arise from a read error, as a much more abundant clone is one base away. V gene TRBV2 combines with J gene TRBJ2-1, with TRBD2 matching 15 bases. From germline, CDR1 is SNHLY and CDR2 FYNNEI. The CDR3 loop spans 16 amino acids. CDR3 amino acids: CVSRVWTSGRGNEQFF. As DNA, the CDR3 is TGTGTCAGCAGGGTATGGACTAGCGGGAGGGGGAATGAGCAGTTCTTC.

This clonotype was recorded a few times. The V call is TRBV5-6, the J call TRBJ2-2; possibly TRBD1 or TRBD2 for D (5 bases each). The length of the CDR3 is 15 residues. CDR1 and CDR2 (germline): SGHDT, YYEEEE. Between the trimmed V and J ends, which lost 5 bases and 3 bases, there was a span of 14 bases. CDR3 sequence: CASSSNGGDTGELFF. DNA for the CDR3: TGTGCCAGCAGTTCGAATGGGGGAGACACCGGGGAGCTGTTTTTT. The whole variable domain, remainder taken from reference TRBV5-6 and TRBJ2-2, is DAGVTQSPTHLIKTRGQQVTLRCSPKSGHDTVSWYQQALGQGPQFIFQYYEEEERQRGNFPDRFSGHQFPNYSSELNVNALLLGDSALYLCASSSNGGDTGELFFGEGSRLTVL.

This clonotype was seen many times. Given a much more abundant clone one base away, this may be a read error. The chain recombines TRBV6-1 with TRBJ2-7; D not resolved. From germline, CDR1 is MNHNS and CDR2 SASEGT. This CDR3 has 12 amino acids. Here the CDR3 DNA reads TGTGCCAGCAGTGAGTACAACTACGAGCAGTGCTTC. Protein sequence: CASSEYNYEQCF.

This sequence joins TRBV27 and TRBJ1-2, with D tentatively TRBD1 (6 bases). CDR3 length equals 13 residues. Germline assignment: CDR1 MNHEY and CDR2 SMNVEV (reference sequence). V dropped 2 bases and J dropped 6 bases, with 10 bases sitting between them. The chain's CDR3 is CASSLGGANGYTF. As DNA, the CDR3 is TGTGCCAGCAGTTTAGGGGGGGCGAATGGCTACACCTTC.

The table lists this clonotype with many counts. V and J are TRBV4-1 and TRBJ2-5, with D tentatively TRBD1 (5 bases). The CDR3 sequence is 15 residues long. V shed 0 bases and J shed 2 bases, with 10 bases lying between them. Germline values: CDR1 MGHRA, CDR2 YSYEKL. CDR3 residues: CASSQEGARQETQYF. The CDR3 DNA is TGCGCCAGCAGCCAAGAAGGGGCGAGGCAAGAGACCCAGTACTTC.

A note on this clonotype: The junction departs from the called germline gene at one end, perhaps through a read error. The chain is built from TRBV20-1 and TRBJ1-1; D might be TRBD1 (6 bases). The CDR3 is 14 amino acids. Germline CDR1 is DFQATT and CDR2 is SNEGSKA (reference sequence). CDR3 loop: CSASNGGVSTKASF. Here the CDR3 DNA reads TGCAGTGCTAGTAACGGGGGCGTGAGCACTAAAGCTTCCTTT.